The 11 T cell receptor beta chains listed next were all sequenced from one sample in a study of early T cells in non-severe SARS-CoV-2 infection. TCRdb redid the calling of the 5' RACE reads with MiXCR, one entry per CDR3 protein. Of about 27,000 distinct CDR3 sequences listed, around 3% were seen once; the top ten hold around 0.72%. Source material: whole blood. Receptors originate from an adult who was a healthcare worker with PCR-confirmed SARS-CoV-2 infection or an uninfected control (not recorded which).

This clonotype was seen more than once but under ten times. The gene calls are TRBV11-2 and TRBJ2-3; D is undetermined. This CDR3 has 15 residues. CDR1 is SGHAT and CDR2 is FQNNGV in the germline V gene. Trimming removed 1 base at V and 0 bases at J, with 8 bases between. Here the CDR3 DNA reads TGTGCCAGCAGCTTAGTCCCATCTAGCACAGATACGCAGTATTTT. This codes for CASSLVPSSTDTQYF.

This clonotype was observed many times. This chain connects TRBV5-8 to TRBJ2-1, with TRBD1 as a possible D gene (5 bases). Germline lookup yields CDR1 SGHTS and CDR2 YDEGEE. The CDR3 spans 16 residues. V was trimmed by 0 bases and J by 4 bases, leaving 14 bases between them. The chain's CDR3 is CASSLVQGLRYNEQFF. Here the CDR3 DNA reads TGTGCCAGCAGCTTGGTGCAGGGTTTGAGGTACAATGAGCAGTTCTTC.

This clonotype was seen repeatedly, ten times or more. CDR3 in amino acids: CASSLWTVGMNTEAFF. In DNA form, the CDR3 reads TGTGCCAGTTCCCTATGGACTGTTGGAATGAACACTGAAGCTTTCTTT. The chain has TRBV6-1 and TRBJ1-1; D call uncertain. CDR3 length equals 16 residues. Per the germline V gene, CDR1 is MNHNS and CDR2 is SASEGT. Deletions cut 9 bases from V and 0 bases from J, with 20 bases between.

This clonotype was observed at least ten times. V gene TRBV5-3 combines with J gene TRBJ2-6; D is ambiguous. TRBV5-3 is reported as an ORF; its role is uncertain. V was trimmed by 1 base and J by 3 bases, leaving 14 bases between them. The CDR3 is 17 amino acids. The CDR3: CARSLKSAAYGANVLTF. CDR3 coding DNA: TGTGCCAGAAGCTTGAAGTCGGCGGCATATGGGGCCAACGTCCTGACTTTC.

The J gene is TRBJ1-5, the V gene TRBV5-5; D unclear. The CDR3 extends over 15 amino acids. V gave up 3 bases and J gave up 0 bases, with 10 bases separating them. The germline CDR1 and CDR2 sequences are SGHKS and YYEKEE (reference sequence). CDR3 in DNA: TGTGCCAGCAGCTCGGGGTATCATAGCAATCAGCCCCAGCATTTT. It is translated as CASSSGYHSNQPQHF.

The J gene is TRBJ2-5, the V gene TRBV7-2, with 7 bases aligning to TRBD2. V shed 5 bases, J shed 1 base, and the junction held 7 bases outside the gene matches. Germline CDR1 SGHTA, CDR2 FQGNSA. The CDR3 runs 15 residues. CDR3 loop: CASSRASGPQETQYF. CDR3 sequence (DNA): TGTGCCAGCAGCCGAGCTAGCGGTCCCCAAGAGACCCAGTACTTC. Variable domain in full (rest from reference TRBV7-2 and TRBJ2-5): GAGVSQSPSNKVTEKGKDVELRCDPISGHTALYWYRQSLGQGLEFLIYFQGNSAPDKSGLPSDRFSAERTGGSVSTLTIQRTQQEDSAVYLCASSRASGPQETQYFGPGTRLLVL.

This clonotype was seen at least ten times. This rearrangement joins TRBV20-1 to TRBJ2-5, with D perhaps TRBD2 (7 bases). Germline V CDR1 and CDR2: DFQATT, SNEGSKA (reference sequence). The CDR3 is 15 amino acids. V shed 6 bases and J shed 4 bases, with 21 bases lying between them. The CDR3 loop is CSARKGGPKTETQYF. DNA for the CDR3: TGCAGTGCCAGAAAGGGGGGGCCGAAGACAGAGACCCAGTACTTC.

This clonotype occurred many times. The genes are TRBV6-6 and TRBJ1-6; no reliable D call. Germline-derived CDR1 and CDR2 are MNHNY and SVGAGI (reference sequence). Trimming removed 2 bases from V and 4 bases from J, with 6 bases in between. CDR3 length: 14 residues. CDR3 residues: CASSYKGYNSPLHF. CDR3 bases: TGTGCCAGCAGTTACAAGGGATATAATTCACCCCTCCACTTT.

There are a few counts of this clonotype. The chain links TRBV18 to TRBJ2-5; TRBD2 is a possible D gene (6 bases). This CDR3 has 13 residues. Trimming took 4 bases from V and 5 from J, leaving 11 bases between them. Looked up from germline, CDR1 is KGHSH and CDR2 is LQKENI. The CDR3 DNA reads as TGTGCCAGCTCACTTAACGGAGGGGAGACCCAGTACTTC. It translates to CASSLNGGETQYF.

This clonotype was picked up many times. This CDR3 reads CSARVGASNSPLHF. CDR3 DNA: TGCAGTGCTAGAGTGGGGGCGTCCAATTCACCCCTCCACTTT. The J gene is TRBJ1-6, the V gene TRBV20-1, with D possibly TRBD1 on 6 matching bases. The V end lost 1 base, the J end lost 7 bases, and 11 bases lay between the germline ends. The CDR3 is 14 residues long. Looked up from germline, CDR1 is DFQATT and CDR2 is SNEGSKA (reference sequence).

This clonotype was counted many times. V is TRBV27 and J is TRBJ2-5, with 8 bases fitting TRBD2. The CDR3 runs to 13 residues. The trim removed 6 bases at V and 7 bases at J, leaving 7 bases unmatched. Looked up from germline, CDR1 is MNHEY and CDR2 is SMNVEV (reference sequence). CDR3 nucleotides: TGTGCCAGCAGCCAGGACCTAGCGGGGACCCAGTACTTC. Encoded protein: CASSQDLAGTQYF.